Detailed here is one TCR beta chain. Its antigen is as yet unknown. This CDR3 has 15 amino acids. Germline-derived CDR1 and CDR2 are SGHAT and FQNNGV. Deletions cut 2 bases from V and 2 bases from J, with 11 bases between. The sample comes from a study of T cell responses to AZD1222 COVID-19 vaccine. The study's findings and limits: Donors were mostly white British, more females; clonal diversity possibly underestimated. Every sample of the repertoires postdated the peak T cell response. Reportedly, nearly half the spike-specific TCRs target unmutated variant regions.

Second doses that came at about 4 or about 12 weeks were put together. Only in-frame clones appear in the TCRdb table, and some are missing; sequencing was by immunoSEQ multiplex PCR. Found here are 110,000 or so clones, roughly 90% of them singletons; the top ten hold 7.1%. This sequence joins TRBV11-2 and TRBJ2-3, with no clear D. The starting material was peripheral blood, obtained 28 days after the second AZD1222 dose. This sequence was found in an adult who received the AZD1222 COVID-19 vaccine. The CDR3 protein is CASSLTKSYTDTQYF. CDR3 nucleotides: TGTGCCAGCAGCTTAACGAAAAGCTACACAGATACGCAGTATTTT.